The clone carrying this T cell receptor beta chain appeared many times. Its target is unknown. The sample comes from a study of T cells after yellow fever vaccination. General study points: A large majority of primary-vaccination clones showed up again after the booster (approximately 96% CD4, 88% CD8).

Germline assignment: CDR1 SGHNT and CDR2 YYREEE (reference sequence). Trimming cost V 5 bases and J 2 bases, with 11 bases left between them. The CDR3 has 13 amino acids. Production of TCR cDNA was by 5'RACE template switching, which also added a universal primer site and UMIs. TCRdb analysed the 5' RACE reads with MiXCR anew, one entry per CDR3 protein. The data contain approximately 300,000 distinct CDR3 sequences, about 6.9% of them singletons. The source is a young man who received the YFV17D yellow fever vaccine. V is TRBV5-4 and J is TRBJ2-7; weak D call: TRBD1 (6 bases). The specimen comprised PBMCs, sampled about 41 days after the first yellow fever vaccination. This chain's CDR3 is CASSLSGAYEQYF. CDR3 bases: TGTGCCAGCAGTTTATCAGGGGCCTACGAGCAGTACTTC.